The subject of this entry is one T cell receptor beta chain. Its antigen is currently unknown. The source of the sample is a study of shared clonotypes between healthy human individuals. Assay used: immunoSEQ multiplex PCR; TCRdb lists only in-frame clones, some missing. Of approximately 740,000 clones listed, around 74% are singletons. The V and J ends lost 0 bases and 2 bases respectively, with 8 bases between them. Germline V gene lookup returns CDR1 SGHRS and CDR2 YFSETQ. The CDR3 length is 14 residues. The study's findings and limits: Naive subsets usually exceeded memory subsets in estimated richness. Clonotype sharing across a few donors was observed for 4.5% to 6.5% of naive CD4 clonotypes.

Input material: memory CD4+ T cells sorted from blood. Subset here: CD45RA-negative fraction. V gene TRBV5-1 combines with J gene TRBJ2-5, with D perhaps matching TRBD2 (5 bases). This receptor was obtained from a woman in her thirties in good health. CDR3 bases: TGCGCCAGCAGCTTGGACCTAGCTCAAGAGACCCAGTACTTC. Translation: CASSLDLAQETQYF.